These 3 T cell receptor beta chains were sequenced from one sample in a study of Graves' ophthalmopathy and Graves' hyperthyroidism. RNA served as the template for amplifying TCR beta CDR3 regions. First-round RT-PCR used HTBI primers; second-round multiplex PCR followed. TCRdb reanalysed the multiplex PCR reads using MiXCR and keeps one entry per CDR3 protein. The table lists more than 300,000 distinct CDR3 sequences, 17% of them singletons. The sample consisted of peripheral blood. Every receptor here comes from an adult woman with stable Graves' hyperthyroidism.

The gene calls are TRBV18 and TRBJ1-2; 9 bases fit TRBD1. This CDR3 region has 15 residues. Germline lookup yields CDR1 KGHSH and CDR2 LQKENI. Losses at the gene ends were 2 bases for V and 4 bases for J; bases not matched to a gene: 5. The CDR3, as DNA: TGTGCCAGCTCACCAACCGGGACAGGGCGCTATGGCTACACCTTC. It translates to CASSPTGTGRYGYTF.

This clonotype was counted at least ten times. CDR3 nucleotides: TGTGCCAGCAGCCCCGACAGCACAGCCACCGGGGAGCTGTTTTTT. It specifies CASSPDSTATGELFF. This chain uses TRBV7-3 with TRBJ2-2, with D perhaps TRBD1 (5 bases). CDR1 and CDR2 from the germline V gene are SGHTA and FQGTGA. V gave up 5 bases and J gave up 4 bases, with 14 bases separating them. The CDR3 has 15 amino acids.

This clonotype was found many times. The gene calls are TRBV12-5 and TRBJ1-1; D ambiguous. V lost 0 bases, J lost 4 bases, and 12 bases lay in between. The CDR3 contains 15 residues. Per the germline V gene, CDR1 is LGHNT and CDR2 is FRNRAP. The CDR3 reads CASGLVRGSPTEAFF. The CDR3 bases are TGTGCTAGTGGTTTGGTACGAGGCAGCCCCACTGAAGCTTTCTTT. The full variable domain, completed using reference TRBV12-5 and TRBJ1-1, is DARVTQTPRHKVTEMGQEVTMRCQPILGHNTVFWYRQTMMQGLELLAYFRNRAPLDDSGMPKDRFSAEMPDATLATLKIQPSEPRDSAVYFCASGLVRGSPTEAFFGQGTRLTVV.